One and the same sample provided the 20 T cell receptor beta chains below, sequenced in a study of identical twins. From the 5' RACE reads, TCRdb called clonotypes with MiXCR, one entry per CDR3 protein. The repertoire consists of approximately 470,000 distinct CDR3 sequences, with approximately 15% occurring once and the leading ten covering roughly 0.56%. This same sample was also taken into another study, of yellow fever vaccine responses in identical twins.

The sample comprised CD4+ T cells sorted from blood. These receptors were collected from a woman aged 18-35 years in good health.

This clonotype came up a few times. The V gene is TRBV7-2, the J gene TRBJ2-2; TRBD1 aligns across 8 bases. The CDR3 has 14 residues. J was trimmed by 0 bases and V by 11 bases; bases with no gene match: 5. Germline V gives CDR1 SGHTA, CDR2 FQGNSA. The CDR3 DNA is TGTGCCGGACAGACAGGGGCGAACACCGGGGAGCTGTTTTTT. It yields the protein CAGQTGANTGELFF.

This clonotype has only a few counts. V and J are TRBV27 and TRBJ1-5; 9 nucleotides agree with TRBD1. V trimming: 5 bases; J trimming: 6 bases; junction bases outside the gene matches: 5. The CDR3 has 14 amino acids. Germline loops: CDR1 MNHEY, CDR2 SMNVEV (reference sequence). The CDR3 region is CASSLRTGAQPQHF. CDR3 coding DNA: TGTGCCAGCAGTCTCCGGACAGGGGCTCAGCCCCAGCATTTT.

This clonotype was observed a few times. The chain joins TRBV6-2 or TRBV6-3 to TRBJ2-1, with TRBD2 matching 7 bases. With 6 bases clipped from V and 7 bases from J, the junction kept 12 bases outside the gene matches. Germline V CDR1 and CDR2: MNHEY, SVGEGT. This CDR3 has 15 amino acids. The CDR3: CASRPSGAWSNEQFF. Written as DNA, the CDR3 is TGTGCCAGCAGGCCCAGCGGGGCTTGGAGTAATGAGCAGTTCTTC.

Only a few counts were recorded for this clonotype. V and J are TRBV6-2 or TRBV6-3 and TRBJ2-7; a weak D match, TRBD2 (5 bases). V was clipped by 7 bases and J by 2 bases, with 15 bases between them. This CDR3 has 14 amino acids. The germline gives CDR1 MNHEY, CDR2 SVGEGT. CDR3 protein: CASTPRDKPYEQYF. The DNA for the CDR3 is TGTGCCAGCACCCCCCGGGATAAGCCCTACGAGCAGTACTTC.

The chain employs TRBV5-1 and TRBJ2-2; 14 bases are shared with TRBD2. The CDR3 spans 20 residues. The germline V gene encodes CDR1 SGHRS and CDR2 YFSETQ. V lost 4 bases and J lost 0; bases outside the gene matches: 11. The CDR3 loop is CASSPSWTSGRSTNTGELFF. The CDR3, as DNA: TGCGCCAGCAGCCCGAGTTGGACTAGCGGGAGGAGTACGAACACCGGGGAGCTGTTTTTT.

This chain connects TRBV2 to TRBJ2-4; possibly TRBD2 for D (7 bases). Germline assignment: CDR1 SNHLY and CDR2 FYNNEI. The CDR3 is 13 residues long. Trimming cost V 7 bases and J 7 bases, with 14 bases left between them. The DNA of the CDR3 is TGTGCCAGCAAGGGGGGGGTTTCTAACATTCAGTACTTC. Amino acid sequence: CASKGGVSNIQYF. The full variable domain, its missing parts supplied by reference TRBV2 and TRBJ2-4, is EPEVTQTPSHQVTQMGQEVILRCVPISNHLYFYWYRQILGQKVEFLVSFYNNEISEKSEIFDDQFSVERPDGSNFTLKIRSTKLEDSAMYFCASKGGVSNIQYFGAGTRLSVL.

The genes are TRBV24-1 and TRBJ2-1, with 9 nucleotides matching TRBD1. Trimming at V came to 0 bases and at J to 5 bases, leaving 22 bases not matched to a gene. Germline V gives CDR1 KGHDR, CDR2 SFDVKD. CDR3 size: 22 residues. The CDR3 is CATSDLPDQSDLRDRDHNEQFF. In DNA, the CDR3 is TGTGCCACCAGTGATTTGCCTGATCAATCAGACCTCCGGGACAGGGACCACAATGAGCAGTTCTTC.

The V gene is TRBV7-9, the J gene TRBJ2-2; 8 bases match TRBD1. Unmatched junction bases numbered 4, after V lost 1 base and J lost 3 bases. Germline V gene sequence: CDR1 SEHNR, CDR2 FQNEAQ (reference sequence). CDR3 size: 16 residues. CDR3 coding DNA: TGTGCCAGCAGCTTAGTCAGGGGGCCTTACACCGGGGAGCTGTTTTTT. Amino acid sequence: CASSLVRGPYTGELFF.

The chain carries TRBV28 and TRBJ2-7; TRBD1 might be the D (6 bases). This CDR3 has 15 residues. The V gene's germline CDR1 is MDHEN and CDR2 SYDVKM. The germline V and J ends were trimmed by 4 bases and 4 bases, with 17 bases remaining between them. CDR3 residues: CASSSGTWGAYEQYF. Here the CDR3 DNA reads TGTGCCAGCAGTTCCGGGACATGGGGAGCATACGAGCAGTACTTC.

This clonotype showed up many times. This chain connects TRBV11-2 to TRBJ2-7; no clear D. Germline CDR1 and CDR2: SGHAT and FQNNGV. The V and J ends lost 5 bases and 3 bases respectively, with 5 bases between them. CDR3 length: 11 residues. The CDR3 region has the DNA TGTGCCAGCAGCCTTCACTACGAGCAGTACTTC. Protein: CASSLHYEQYF.

This clonotype occurred a few times. The chain links TRBV20-1 to TRBJ2-7; weak D call: TRBD2 (6 bases). CDR3 size: 13 residues. Germline CDR1 and CDR2: DFQATT and SNEGSKA (reference sequence). V shed 2 bases and J shed 0 bases, with 8 bases lying between them. The CDR3 loop is CSARPGVSYEQYF. CDR3 coding DNA: TGCAGTGCTAGACCGGGGGTCTCCTACGAGCAGTACTTC.

The rearrangement joins TRBV29-1 to TRBJ2-1; no definite D call. Between the trimmed V and J ends, which lost 5 bases and 8 bases, there was a span of 19 bases. Germline V gene sequence: CDR1 SQVTM, CDR2 ANQGSEA. The CDR3 length is 14 residues. CDR3 sequence reads: CSVYSSLLTHEQFF. The CDR3 nucleotides are TGCAGCGTTTATTCCAGCCTCCTTACCCATGAGCAGTTCTTC.

This clonotype has ten or more counts. The chain recombines TRBV10-3 with TRBJ2-7, with 9 bases fitting TRBD1. Germline CDR1 reads ENHRY; CDR2 reads SYGVKD. V shed 7 bases and J 5 bases; nucleotides not matched to a gene: 6. This CDR3 spans 13 amino acids. The CDR3 here is CAITRDRVDEQYF. CDR3 in DNA: TGTGCCATCACACGGGACAGGGTCGACGAGCAGTACTTC.

The sample holds a few counts of this clonotype. The V gene is TRBV19, the J gene TRBJ1-4, with D uncertain. Looked up from germline, CDR1 is LNHDA and CDR2 is SQIVND (reference sequence). Trimming took 8 bases from V and 5 from J, leaving 9 bases between them. The CDR3 length is 12 residues. The CDR3 protein is CASSRSNEKLFF. DNA for the CDR3: TGTGCCAGTTCACGGTCAAATGAAAAACTGTTTTTT.

The rearrangement joins TRBV28 to TRBJ1-2; the D is unclear. V dropped 4 bases and J dropped 5 bases, with 8 bases sitting between them. Germline V gene sequence: CDR1 MDHEN, CDR2 SYDVKM. This CDR3 is built from 12 residues. The CDR3 DNA is TGTGCCAGCAGTTCCCGTTTGTATGGCTACACCTTC. Its translation is CASSSRLYGYTF.

This rearrangement joins TRBV6-1 to TRBJ1-2, with 8 bases that match TRBD1. CDR1 is MNHNS, CDR2 SASEGT, per germline. The CDR3 is 13 residues long. J lost 7 bases, V lost 6 bases, and 7 bases had no gene match. Here the CDR3 reads CASRKTGAGGYTF. The CDR3 DNA is TGTGCCAGCAGGAAGACAGGGGCAGGTGGCTACACCTTC.

The V call is TRBV5-6, the J call TRBJ2-4, with 9 bases lining up with TRBD2. J was trimmed by 0 bases and V by 1 base; bases with no gene match: 5. The germline gives CDR1 SGHDT, CDR2 YYEEEE. The CDR3 totals 17 residues. The CDR3: CASSLTKLAGAKNIQYF. The CDR3 DNA is TGTGCCAGCAGCTTGACAAAACTAGCGGGAGCCAAAAACATTCAGTACTTC. The full variable domain, in which reference TRBV5-6 and TRBJ2-4 provide the parts outside the CDR3, is DAGVTQSPTHLIKTRGQQVTLRCSPKSGHDTVSWYQQALGQGPQFIFQYYEEEERQRGNFPDRFSGHQFPNYSSELNVNALLLGDSALYLCASSLTKLAGAKNIQYFGAGTRLSVL.

This clonotype was counted between two and nine times. The rearrangement uses TRBV12-3 or TRBV12-4 and TRBJ2-1; 10 bases match TRBD1. J was trimmed by 9 bases and V by 5 bases; bases with no gene match: 7. The CDR3 totals 14 residues. As DNA, the CDR3 is TGTGCCAGCAGTGGGGACAGGGGATTCGTTGAGCAGTTCTTC. Translation gives CASSGDRGFVEQFF.

This clonotype has a handful of counts. J is TRBJ2-6 and V is TRBV29-1; D remains unclear. The germline V gene has CDR1 SQVTM and CDR2 ANQGSEA. The CDR3 is 16 residues long. V lost 5 bases and J lost 2, with 16 bases in between. CDR3 DNA: TGCAGCGTTCTCCAAGGCAGAGGACCTGGGGCCAACGTCCTGACTTTC. Its protein is CSVLQGRGPGANVLTF.

This clonotype was found a few times. The chain is built from TRBV20-1 and TRBJ2-5; D not resolved. Germline V CDR1 and CDR2: DFQATT, SNEGSKA (reference sequence). The CDR3 extends over 10 amino acids. V shed 5 bases and J shed 1 base, with 2 bases lying between them. This CDR3 reads CSAGQETQYF. The CDR3 nucleotides are TGCAGTGCTGGCCAAGAGACCCAGTACTTC.